This T cell receptor beta chain comes out of a study of blood T cell repertoires in COVID-19. Study at large: Sources were T cells, B-cell-depleted T cells, or PBMCs; the material itself was cDNA or gDNA.

The method was immunoSEQ multiplex PCR; TCRdb's version includes in-frame clones alone and lacks a portion of them. Of roughly 100,000 clones listed, about 87% are singletons. The CDR3 spans 14 residues. Deletions cut 1 base from V and 14 bases from J, with 19 bases between. The germline V gene has CDR1 LGHDT and CDR2 YNNKEL (reference sequence). Recruited during active infection, patients (from Seattle) were subsequently followed longitudinally. The chain couples TRBV3-1 (or the pseudogene TRBV3-2) to TRBJ2-3; tentatively, D is TRBD2 (6 bases). Sequencing input: peripheral blood. This receptor was obtained from a human donor with COVID-19, enrolled during active disease. The donor label of this sample is uncertain. This chain's CDR3 is CASSQVGGAGFTYF. CDR3 in DNA: TGTGCCAGCAGCCAAGTGGGTGGGGCGGGATTCACGTATTTT.